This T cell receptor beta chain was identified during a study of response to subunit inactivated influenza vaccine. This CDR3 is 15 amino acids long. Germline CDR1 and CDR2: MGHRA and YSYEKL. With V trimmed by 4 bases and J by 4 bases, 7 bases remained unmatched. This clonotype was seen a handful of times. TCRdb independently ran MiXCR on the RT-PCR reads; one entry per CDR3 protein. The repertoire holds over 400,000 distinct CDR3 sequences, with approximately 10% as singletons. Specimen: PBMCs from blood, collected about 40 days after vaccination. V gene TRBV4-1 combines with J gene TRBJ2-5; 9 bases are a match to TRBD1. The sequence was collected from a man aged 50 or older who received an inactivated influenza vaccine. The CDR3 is CASSRPGQGRETQYF. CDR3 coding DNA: TGCGCCAGCAGCCGACCGGGACAGGGAAGAGAGACCCAGTACTTC.